Following are 15 T cell receptor beta chains from one sample sequenced in a study of PD-1 blockade in classical Hodgkin lymphoma (dated by TCRdb to between 2020 and 2021). This specimen's time point label, per the study, means: cycle 4 day 1 (C4D1), after around six weeks of nivolumab. All trial patients had relapsed after autologous stem cell transplantation, with cohorts A, B and C differing in prior brentuximab vedotin exposure. The library was generated by the immunoSEQ multiplex PCR assay. Drawn from immuneACCESS, this table holds only the in-frame rearrangements with V and J called that TCRdb kept. Clones are partly lost; checked studies trace under half to an unresolved V gene and leave the rest unexplained. A total of 40,000 to 45,000 clones appear in this sample, 60% to 80% of them only once. 2.6% of the sample belongs to the ten largest clones. The sample in question was peripheral blood mononuclear cells (PBMCs), obtained before the fourth cycle of nivolumab. The source is a human donor with classical Hodgkin lymphoma.

The chain employs TRBV6-6 and TRBJ1-2, with TRBD1 matching over 8 bases. Germline loops: CDR1 MNHNY, CDR2 SVGAGI (reference sequence). V lost 4 bases to trimming and J lost 4 bases; unmatched junction nucleotides: 2. CDR3 size: 13 residues. The CDR3 is CASSSTGAYGYTF. CDR3 nucleotide sequence: TGTGCCAGCAGTTCGACAGGGGCCTATGGCTACACCTTC.

The V call is TRBV6-5, the J call TRBJ1-4; D perhaps matches TRBD1 (6 bases). Germline CDR1 MNHEY, CDR2 SVGAGI. The CDR3 is made up of 15 amino acids. The V end lost 6 bases, the J end lost 3 bases, and 14 bases lay between the germline ends. The CDR3 DNA sequence: TGTGCCAGCAGCTCTAGGGGGTCAGCTAATGAAAAACTGTTTTTT. This sequence encodes CASSSRGSANEKLFF.

The chain combines TRBV5-6 with TRBJ1-5, with 9 bases that match TRBD1. Germline V gene sequence: CDR1 SGHDT, CDR2 YYEEEE. CDR3 length equals 14 residues. The ends lost 6 bases at V and 1 base at J; junction bases unmatched: 2. Written as DNA, the CDR3 is TGTGCCAGCAAACAGGGGGCCAGCAATCAGCCCCAGCATTTT. Translating gives CASKQGASNQPQHF.

This rearrangement joins TRBV6-1 to TRBJ2-5, with 9 bases that match TRBD1. The length of the CDR3 is 14 residues. Germline V CDR1 and CDR2: MNHNS, SASEGT. Trimming removed 6 bases from V and 5 bases from J; junction bases left unmatched: 7. The CDR3 region is CASREQGAWETQYF. The CDR3 nucleotides read TGTGCCAGCAGGGAACAGGGGGCATGGGAGACCCAGTACTTC.

The rearrangement joins TRBV2 to TRBJ2-5, with D possibly TRBD1 on 6 matching bases. The CDR3 covers 14 residues. Per germline, CDR1 SNHLY and CDR2 FYNNEI. V lost 6 bases to trimming and J lost 2 bases, with 13 bases between them. The CDR3 bases are TGTGCCAGCAGGGGACCCGACAGGCAAGAGACCCAGTACTTC. It specifies CASRGPDRQETQYF.

In its sample, this clone was seen once. DNA for the CDR3: TGTGCAGTACAGGGGAGCTCCTACGAGCAGTACTTC. The encoded protein is CAVQGSSYEQYF. V usage is TRBV6-1 and J usage is TRBJ2-7; 7 positions match TRBD1. Germline V CDR1 and CDR2: MNHNS, SASEGT. CDR3 length equals 12 residues.

This clone showed up just a few times. V and J are TRBV6-5 and TRBJ2-3; D call uncertain. Looked up from germline, CDR1 is MNHEY and CDR2 is SVGAGI. This CDR3 is 14 amino acids long. V shed 3 bases and J shed 3 bases, with 10 bases lying between them. CDR3 DNA: TGTGCCAGCAGTTATGAGGCAATAACAGATACGCAGTATTTT. Encoded protein: CASSYEAITDTQYF.

This chain connects TRBV27 to TRBJ1-5; D remains ambiguous. CDR3 length: 17 amino acids. The V gene lost 4 bases and the J gene lost 2 bases, with 18 bases spanning the gap. Germline V gives CDR1 MNHEY, CDR2 SMNVEV (reference sequence). In nucleotides, the CDR3 is TGTGCCAGCAGTTCTATCCTGACTCTTGGTGGCAATCAGCCCCAGCATTTT. Its translation: CASSSILTLGGNQPQHF.

This chain uses TRBV6-1 with TRBJ2-1; tentatively, D is TRBD2 (6 bases). Germline V gene sequence: CDR1 MNHNS, CDR2 SASEGT. V was shortened by 2 bases and J by 0 bases, with 14 bases between the two germline ends. The CDR3 has 17 residues. Written as DNA, the CDR3 is TGTGCCAGCAGTGAACTATCTAGCGCCTACTCCTACAATGAGCAGTTCTTC. Its translation is CASSELSSAYSYNEQFF.

The rearrangement links TRBV13 to TRBJ2-4; D possibly matches TRBD1 or TRBD2 (6 bases each). CDR3 length: 16 amino acids. The V gene's germline CDR1 is PRHDT and CDR2 FYEKMQ (reference sequence). V was clipped by 4 bases and J by 7 bases, with 20 bases between them. CDR3 residues: CASSYTPEGGLNIQYF. Written as DNA, the CDR3 is TGTGCCAGCAGCTACACCCCCGAGGGGGGCTTGAACATTCAGTACTTC.

This chain joins TRBV19 and TRBJ2-7; D uncertain. Trimming took off 5 bases at V and 4 bases at J, with 18 bases between the two ends. CDR3 size: 15 residues. CDR1 LNHDA and CDR2 SQIVND come from the germline V gene (reference sequence). DNA of the CDR3: TGTGCCAGTAGTCTTACGTCTTCCTCTTCATACGAGCAGTACTTC. It codes for CASSLTSSSSYEQYF. The full variable domain, in which reference TRBV19 and TRBJ2-7 provide the parts outside the CDR3, is DGGITQSPKYLFRKEGQNVTLSCEQNLNHDAMYWYRQDPGQGLRLIYYSQIVNDFQKGDIAEGYSVSREKKESFPLTVTSAQKNPTAFYLCASSLTSSSSYEQYFGPGTRLTVT.

The chain carries TRBV4-1 and TRBJ2-1; D remains ambiguous. Germline CDR1 MGHRA, CDR2 YSYEKL. Trimming pared 0 bases from V and 7 bases from J, leaving 13 bases between. This CDR3 has 15 amino acids. The CDR3 nucleotides are TGCGCCAGCAGCCAAGATGTGGCAGGAATGAATGAGCAGTTCTTC. As protein: CASSQDVAGMNEQFF.

The rearrangement uses TRBV7-6 and TRBJ1-4; no clear D. Between the trimmed V and J ends, which lost 1 base and 7 bases, there was a span of 7 bases. The CDR3 extends over 13 amino acids. Looked up from germline, CDR1 is SGHVS and CDR2 is FNYEAQ. DNA for the CDR3: TGTGCCAGCAGCTTAGTCGCGCGTGAAAAACTGTTTTTT. It specifies CASSLVAREKLFF.

This clone was seen just once. CDR3 sequence reads: CASSSTAMNTEAFF. For the CDR3, the DNA is TGTGCCAGCAGCTCGACAGCAATGAACACTGAAGCTTTCTTT. V is TRBV7-9 and J is TRBJ1-1, with a possible D match to TRBD1 (5 bases). Trimming cost V 4 bases and J 0 bases, with 9 bases left between them. CDR3 length equals 14 residues. CDR1 is SEHNR and CDR2 is FQNEAQ in the germline V gene (reference sequence).

This clone was found a few times. This chain links TRBV4-3 with TRBJ1-3; D remains ambiguous. The CDR3 totals 15 residues. The ends were cut back, 4 bases at V and 0 bases at J, with 10 bases in the middle. Germline CDR1 and CDR2: LGHNA and YSLEER. The CDR3 nucleotides read TGCGCCAGCAGCCCCGACGGTTACTCTGGAAACACCATATATTTT. The encoded protein is CASSPDGYSGNTIYF.